These 31 T cell receptor beta chains were all obtained from the same sample, sequenced in a study of CD8 T cells in Susac syndrome. When the RNA was reverse transcribed, random hexamers were used with an input of roughly 0.5 to 1 ug. TCRdb independently ran MiXCR on the immunoSEQ multiplex PCR reads; one entry per CDR3 protein. This table has about 130,000 distinct CDR3 sequences, 90% to 95% appearing once. Sequenced material: CD4+ T cells from PBMCs. The receptors shown here come from a human donor in good health.

The rearrangement uses TRBV9 and TRBJ1-4; D is unresolved. Germline values: CDR1 SGDLS, CDR2 YYNGEE. V was clipped by 4 bases and J by 5 bases, with 12 bases between them. The CDR3 loop spans 14 amino acids. The CDR3 bases are TGTGCCAGCAGCCGGGAAGGCTGGAATGAAAAACTGTTTTTT. This encodes CASSREGWNEKLFF. Supplemented by reference TRBV9 and TRBJ1-4, the full variable domain reads DSGVTQTPKHLITATGQRVTLRCSPRSGDLSVYWYQQSLDQGLQFLIQYYNGEERAKGNILERFSAQQFPDLHSELNLSSLELGDSALYFCASSREGWNEKLFFGSGTQLSVL.

This clonotype is a singleton in its sample. In nucleotides, the CDR3 is TGTGCTAGTGGTTTGGTGTCGGCAGGGAACTATGGCTACACCTTC. Its translation: CASGLVSAGNYGYTF. The J gene is TRBJ1-2, the V gene TRBV12-5; maybe TRBD1 (5 bases). This CDR3 is built from 15 residues. Germline-derived CDR1 and CDR2 are LGHNT and FRNRAP. Trimming removed 0 bases from V and 2 bases from J, with 10 bases in between. The full variable domain, completed using reference TRBV12-5 and TRBJ1-2, is DARVTQTPRHKVTEMGQEVTMRCQPILGHNTVFWYRQTMMQGLELLAYFRNRAPLDDSGMPKDRFSAEMPDATLATLKIQPSEPRDSAVYFCASGLVSAGNYGYTFGSGTRLTVV.

The chain joins TRBV29-1 to TRBJ1-5, with D hard to call. Looked up from germline, CDR1 is SQVTM and CDR2 is ANQGSEA. V was pared by 6 bases and J by 2 bases, with 8 bases between. The length of the CDR3 is 12 residues. CDR3 amino acids: CSVADRNQPQHF. DNA of the CDR3: TGCAGCGTCGCCGATCGCAATCAGCCCCAGCATTTT.

The V and J genes are TRBV7-6 and TRBJ2-3; TRBD2 aligns across 11 bases. Germline assignment: CDR1 SGHVS and CDR2 FNYEAQ. Trimming cost V 2 bases and J 0 bases; bases outside gene matches: 13. The CDR3 has 20 amino acids. CDR3 sequence: CASSLYPASGRIMSTDTQYF. The CDR3 nucleotides read TGTGCCAGCAGCTTATATCCGGCTAGCGGGAGGATAATGAGCACAGATACGCAGTATTTT.

The rearrangement joins TRBV6-5 to TRBJ2-2, with D unclear. The V gene lost 0 bases and the J gene lost 2 bases, with 10 bases spanning the gap. This CDR3 is 16 amino acids long. Germline lookup yields CDR1 MNHEY and CDR2 SVGAGI. The CDR3 loop is CASSYSRRINTGELFF. In DNA, the CDR3 is TGTGCCAGCAGTTACTCGAGACGGATAAACACCGGGGAGCTGTTTTTT.

This chain joins TRBV7-9 and TRBJ2-1; possibly TRBD2 for D (6 bases). The V gene lost 5 bases and the J gene lost 0 bases, with 11 bases spanning the gap. CDR1 is SEHNR and CDR2 is FQNEAQ in the germline V gene (reference sequence). This CDR3 region has 15 residues. Here the CDR3 reads CASSPSGYSYNEQFF. The DNA of the CDR3 is TGTGCCAGCAGCCCCAGCGGGTACTCCTACAATGAGCAGTTCTTC.

The CDR3 protein is CASSFAFDGRHYNEQFF. DNA of the CDR3: TGTGCCAGCAGCTTTGCCTTCGACGGGAGACACTACAATGAGCAGTTCTTC. J is TRBJ2-1 and V is TRBV7-9; a possible D gene is TRBD2 (6 bases). V lost 3 bases and J 3 bases, leaving 18 bases between the germline ends. Germline lookup yields CDR1 SEHNR and CDR2 FQNEAQ (reference sequence). This CDR3 comprises 17 residues.

CDR3 amino acids: CAWSPDWGDYGYTF. The CDR3 nucleotides are TGTGCCTGGAGTCCCGATTGGGGCGACTATGGCTACACCTTC. The chain joins TRBV30 to TRBJ1-2; weak D call: TRBD1 (5 bases). CDR3 length: 14 residues. The ends were cut back, 2 bases at V and 3 bases at J, with 13 bases in the middle. CDR1 is GTSNPN and CDR2 is SVGIG in the germline V gene (reference sequence).

In this sample, this clonotype turned up once. The chain combines TRBV3-1 with TRBJ2-7, with D tentatively TRBD1 (6 bases). Trimming took off 7 bases at V and 3 bases at J, with 16 bases between the two ends. Germline-derived CDR1 and CDR2 are LGHDT and YNNKEL (reference sequence). CDR3 length: 14 amino acids. The chain's CDR3 is CASTEGDRNYEQYF. CDR3 bases: TGTGCCAGCACCGAGGGGGACCGAAACTACGAGCAGTACTTC.

The V call is TRBV18, the J call TRBJ1-5; possible D gene TRBD1, 5 bases. The CDR3 covers 17 residues. Germline CDR1 KGHSH, CDR2 LQKENI. V lost 0 bases, J lost 2 bases, and 14 bases lay in between. For the CDR3, the DNA is TGTGCCAGCTCACCACCGGGCCTGGGGGTCGGCAATCAGCCCCAGCATTTT. This sequence encodes CASSPPGLGVGNQPQHF.

The chain combines TRBV10-3 with TRBJ2-3; perhaps TRBD2 as D (6 bases). The CDR3 has 13 amino acids. Trimming took 6 bases from V and 6 from J, leaving 13 bases between them. CDR1 and CDR2 (germline): ENHRY, SYGVKD. This CDR3 reads CAIRRLGSDTQYF. The CDR3 region has the DNA TGTGCCATCAGAAGACTAGGTTCTGATACGCAGTATTTT.

This chain joins TRBV18 and TRBJ1-2, with 7 bases that match TRBD1. The J segment lost 1 base and the V segment lost 2 bases, leaving 1 base of the junction unmatched. CDR1 is KGHSH, CDR2 LQKENI, per germline. This CDR3 spans 14 amino acids. The CDR3 nucleotides read TGTGCCAGCTCACCAGGGACAGTTAACTATGGCTACACCTTC. Its protein product is CASSPGTVNYGYTF.

The chain combines TRBV20-1 with TRBJ1-5, with D maybe TRBD1 (5 bases). CDR1 is DFQATT and CDR2 is SNEGSKA in the germline V gene (reference sequence). Between the trimmed V and J ends, which lost 3 bases and 5 bases, there was a span of 17 bases. This CDR3 is 15 amino acids long. CDR3 bases: TGCAGTGCTAGCCCGGGGCTGGGGTCCTATCAGCCCCAGCATTTT. Translating gives CSASPGLGSYQPQHF.

The count of this clonotype is one. This chain links TRBV12-3 or TRBV12-4 with TRBJ1-1; perhaps TRBD1 as D (5 bases). The CDR3 sequence is 13 residues long. Trimming removed 5 bases from V and 0 bases from J, with 7 bases in between. For the CDR3, the DNA is TGTGCCAGCAGTCGACAGATGAACACTGAAGCTTTCTTT. Its protein product is CASSRQMNTEAFF.

The table lists this clonotype with a few counts. The rearrangement links TRBV27 to TRBJ1-2; the D is unclear. The CDR3 spans 13 residues. The ends were cut back, 2 bases at V and 2 bases at J, with 6 bases in the middle. Germline V gene lookup returns CDR1 MNHEY and CDR2 SMNVEV (reference sequence). The CDR3 DNA reads as TGTGCCAGCAGTTTAACCGGGAACTATGGCTACACCTTC. It specifies CASSLTGNYGYTF.

The rearrangement uses TRBV29-1 and TRBJ1-2; D gene uncertain. CDR1 and CDR2 (germline): SQVTM, ANQGSEA. The CDR3 contains 14 residues. Trimming removed 0 bases at V and 4 bases at J, with 12 bases between. The CDR3 loop is CSVEDQRAGYGYTF. The DNA of the CDR3 is TGCAGCGTTGAAGATCAAAGGGCTGGCTATGGCTACACCTTC.

The chain couples TRBV10-3 to TRBJ1-2; no clear D. Deletions cut 8 bases from V and 2 bases from J, with 9 bases between. This CDR3 region has 12 residues. Germline CDR1 is ENHRY and CDR2 is SYGVKD. The CDR3 region has the DNA TGTGCCATCGAGGCGGCAAACTATGGCTACACCTTC. Translation: CAIEAANYGYTF.

V and J are TRBV19 and TRBJ2-1; 14 nucleotides line up with TRBD2. This CDR3 region has 16 residues. J was trimmed by 6 bases and V by 5 bases; bases with no gene match: 6. CDR1 LNHDA and CDR2 SQIVND come from the germline V gene (reference sequence). This chain's CDR3 is CASSDTGLAGANEQFF. The CDR3 DNA sequence: TGTGCCAGTAGTGACACGGGACTAGCGGGAGCCAATGAGCAGTTCTTC.

This clonotype was counted a single time. This chain joins TRBV10-3 and TRBJ2-4; D not certain. V lost 2 bases and J lost 3, with 17 bases in between. CDR3 length: 17 amino acids. Germline CDR1 ENHRY, CDR2 SYGVKD. CDR3 residues: CAISEAFAFRLKNIQYF. In DNA form, the CDR3 reads TGTGCCATCAGTGAGGCATTCGCGTTCAGGCTCAAAAACATTCAGTACTTC.

This chain uses TRBV29-1 with TRBJ2-5; D gene unclear. The CDR3 runs 12 residues. The V end was cut by 4 bases, the J end by 5 bases, with 11 bases between. Germline CDR1 is SQVTM and CDR2 is ANQGSEA. The CDR3 sequence is CSVVVYRETQYF. DNA for the CDR3: TGCAGCGTTGTAGTGTATCGGGAGACCCAGTACTTC.

The chain is built from TRBV2 and TRBJ2-5, with D possibly being TRBD1 (6 bases). Germline V gene lookup returns CDR1 SNHLY and CDR2 FYNNEI. Trimming pared 2 bases from V and 7 bases from J, leaving 11 bases between. This CDR3 comprises 13 residues. In DNA form, the CDR3 reads TGTGCCAGCAGTGAAAGAGGGGGAGTGACCCAGTACTTC. As protein: CASSERGGVTQYF.

The chain links TRBV20-1 to TRBJ2-5; 7 bases agree with TRBD2. CDR3 length equals 11 residues. Trimming at V came to 6 bases and at J to 7 bases, leaving 5 bases not matched to a gene. CDR1 is DFQATT and CDR2 is SNEGSKA in the germline V gene (reference sequence). The DNA of the CDR3 is TGCAGTGCCCCCTGGGAGGGGACCCAGTACTTC. Its translation is CSAPWEGTQYF.

For the CDR3, the DNA is TGCAGCGTTGGAAAGGGGTCTAGCACAGATACGCAGTATTTT. Translating it yields CSVGKGSSTDTQYF. This sequence joins TRBV29-1 and TRBJ2-3; tentatively, D is TRBD1 (5 bases). The CDR3 sequence is 14 residues long. CDR1 SQVTM and CDR2 ANQGSEA come from the germline V gene. With 4 bases removed from V and 0 bases from J, the gap between germline ends came to 11 bases.

J is TRBJ2-2 and V is TRBV19; 7 nucleotides agree with TRBD1. V gave up 6 bases and J gave up 5 bases; unmatched junction bases: 18. The CDR3 is 18 residues long. Looked up from germline, CDR1 is LNHDA and CDR2 is SQIVND (reference sequence). This CDR3 is CASREWGTTGEITGELFF. DNA for the CDR3: TGTGCCAGTAGGGAATGGGGAACAACAGGGGAAATTACCGGGGAGCTGTTTTTT. Complete variable domain (other parts from reference TRBV19 and TRBJ2-2): DGGITQSPKYLFRKEGQNVTLSCEQNLNHDAMYWYRQDPGQGLRLIYYSQIVNDFQKGDIAEGYSVSREKKESFPLTVTSAQKNPTAFYLCASREWGTTGEITGELFFGEGSRLTVL.

The CDR3 DNA reads as TGTGCCAGCAGTTACGGAACAGGGGCCTTAAACACTGAAGCTTTCTTT. Its protein is CASSYGTGALNTEAFF. This sequence joins TRBV6-6 and TRBJ1-1; 7 nucleotides line up with TRBD1. This CDR3 has 16 residues. After removal of 2 bases from V and 2 bases from J, the junction contained 8 bases not matched to a gene. In germline, CDR1 is MNHNY, CDR2 SVGAGI (reference sequence).

V usage is TRBV19 and J usage is TRBJ1-5; TRBD1 aligns across 11 bases. The CDR3 loop spans 15 amino acids. The germline V gene has CDR1 LNHDA and CDR2 SQIVND (reference sequence). With 7 bases clipped from V and 5 bases from J, the junction kept 7 bases outside the gene matches. The DNA of the CDR3 is TGTGCCAGTACCCCGGACAGGGGGCTGTATCAGCCCCAGCATTTT. Its protein is CASTPDRGLYQPQHF.

The chain carries TRBV27 and TRBJ2-7, with 11 bases matching TRBD2. The V gene end was trimmed by 3 bases and the J gene end by 3 bases; junction bases not matched to a gene: 7. The CDR3 is 16 residues long. The V gene's germline CDR1 is MNHEY and CDR2 SMNVEV (reference sequence). CDR3: CASSLSLAGGSYEQYF. In nucleotides, the CDR3 is TGTGCCAGCAGTTTGTCTCTAGCGGGAGGAAGCTACGAGCAGTACTTC.

The chain links TRBV15 to TRBJ2-7; TRBD2 agrees at 9 bases. Germline V gene sequence: CDR1 LNHNV, CDR2 YYDKDF (reference sequence). There are 15 residues in the CDR3. The ends lost 0 bases at V and 6 bases at J; junction bases unmatched: 6. DNA for the CDR3: TGTGCCACCAGCAGAGATGGGGCTAGCGGGACCGAGCAGTACTTC. Translated: CATSRDGASGTEQYF.

The CDR3 nucleotides are TGTGCCAGCAGCTCCCGATTGACAGGGGCCGACACTGAAGCTTTCTTT. It yields the protein CASSSRLTGADTEAFF. The rearrangement uses TRBV7-2 and TRBJ1-1, with 8 bases identical to TRBD1. Germline V gene sequence: CDR1 SGHTA, CDR2 FQGNSA. V dropped 4 bases and J dropped 3; count of bases not matched to a gene: 10. CDR3 length equals 16 residues.

V and J are TRBV2 and TRBJ2-1; 13 nucleotides line up with TRBD2. CDR1 and CDR2 (germline): SNHLY, FYNNEI. This CDR3 region has 17 residues. V dropped 6 bases and J dropped 6; count of bases not matched to a gene: 11. The CDR3: CASRFGDGTSGINEQFF. In DNA, the CDR3 is TGTGCCAGCAGATTCGGAGATGGGACTAGCGGGATCAATGAGCAGTTCTTC.

The chain carries TRBV12-3 or TRBV12-4 and TRBJ1-1; D ambiguous. The length of the CDR3 is 12 residues. V was pared by 6 bases and J by 3 bases, with 8 bases between. The CDR3 is CASRLRDTEAFF. CDR3 bases: TGTGCCAGCAGGCTACGGGACACTGAAGCTTTCTTT.